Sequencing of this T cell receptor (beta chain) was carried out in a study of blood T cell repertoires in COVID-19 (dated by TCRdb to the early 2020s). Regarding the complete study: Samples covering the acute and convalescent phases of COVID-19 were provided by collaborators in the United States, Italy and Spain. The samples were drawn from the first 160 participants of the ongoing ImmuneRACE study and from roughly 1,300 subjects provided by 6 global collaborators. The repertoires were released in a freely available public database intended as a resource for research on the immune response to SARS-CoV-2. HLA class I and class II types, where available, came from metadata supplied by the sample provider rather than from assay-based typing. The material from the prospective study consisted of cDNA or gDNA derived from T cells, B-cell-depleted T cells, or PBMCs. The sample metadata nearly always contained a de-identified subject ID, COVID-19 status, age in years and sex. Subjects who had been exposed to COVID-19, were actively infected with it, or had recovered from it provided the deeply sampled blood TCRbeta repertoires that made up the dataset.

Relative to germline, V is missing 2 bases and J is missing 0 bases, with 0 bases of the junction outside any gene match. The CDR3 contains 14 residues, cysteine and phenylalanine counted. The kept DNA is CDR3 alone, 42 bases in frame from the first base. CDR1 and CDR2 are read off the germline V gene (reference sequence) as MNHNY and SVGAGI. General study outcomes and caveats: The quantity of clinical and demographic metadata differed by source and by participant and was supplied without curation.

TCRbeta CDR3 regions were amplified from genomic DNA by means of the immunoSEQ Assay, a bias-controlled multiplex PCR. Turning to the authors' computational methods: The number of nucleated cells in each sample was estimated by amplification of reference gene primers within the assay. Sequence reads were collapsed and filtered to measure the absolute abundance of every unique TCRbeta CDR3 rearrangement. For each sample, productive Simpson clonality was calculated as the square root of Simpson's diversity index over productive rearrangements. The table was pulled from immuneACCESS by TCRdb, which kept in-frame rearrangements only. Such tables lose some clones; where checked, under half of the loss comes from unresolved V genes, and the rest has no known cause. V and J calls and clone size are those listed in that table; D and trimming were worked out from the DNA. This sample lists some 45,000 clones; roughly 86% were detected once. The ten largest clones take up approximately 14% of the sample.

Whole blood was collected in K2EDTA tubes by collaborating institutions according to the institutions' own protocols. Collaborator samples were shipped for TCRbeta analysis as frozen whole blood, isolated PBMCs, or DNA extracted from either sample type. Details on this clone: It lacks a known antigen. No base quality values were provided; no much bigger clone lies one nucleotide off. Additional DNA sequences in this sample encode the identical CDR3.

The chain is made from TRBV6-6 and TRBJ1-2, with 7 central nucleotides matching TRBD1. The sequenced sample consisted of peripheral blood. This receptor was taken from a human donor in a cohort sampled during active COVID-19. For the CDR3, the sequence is CASSYQGANYGYTF. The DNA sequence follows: TGTGCCAGCAGTTACCAGGGGGCTAACTATGGCTACACCTTC.